The entry that follows covers one T cell receptor beta chain sequence. It lacks a known antigen. No much larger clone exists at a distance of one base, and base qualities are not known. This record belongs to a study of blood T cell repertoires in COVID-19 (TCRdb year 2020). Study-wide context: The collaborator samples originated in the United States, Italy and Spain and spanned the acute and convalescent phases of COVID-19. Where available, HLA class I and class II types were taken from metadata supplied by the sample provider and were not determined by assay-based typing. The prospective study material was composed of cDNA or gDNA derived from T cells, B-cell-depleted T cells, or PBMCs. The repertoires were released in a freely available public database intended as a resource for research on the immune response to SARS-CoV-2. The sample metadata nearly always contained a de-identified subject ID, COVID-19 status, age in years and sex. The samples were drawn from the first 160 participants of the ongoing ImmuneRACE study and from about 1,200 subjects provided by 6 global collaborators. Subjects who had been exposed to COVID-19, were actively infected with it, or had recovered from it provided the deeply sampled blood TCRbeta repertoires that made up the dataset. The full study reports these points: The quantity of clinical and demographic metadata differed by source and by participant and was supplied without curation.

Collaborating institutions collected whole blood in K2EDTA tubes following their own protocols. Collaborator samples were shipped for TCRbeta analysis as frozen whole blood, isolated PBMCs, or DNA extracted from either sample type. TCRbeta CDR3 regions were amplified from genomic DNA by means of the immunoSEQ Assay, a bias-controlled multiplex PCR. In the source study's methods: Nucleated cell counts per sample were estimated from amplification of reference gene primers within the assay. To quantify the absolute abundance of each unique TCRbeta CDR3 rearrangement, sequence reads were collapsed and filtered. For each sample, productive Simpson clonality was calculated as the square root of Simpson's diversity index across productive rearrangements. Drawn from immuneACCESS, this table holds only the in-frame rearrangements with V and J called that TCRdb kept. Clones are partly lost; checked studies trace under half to an unresolved V gene and leave the rest unexplained. That table furnishes V, J and clone size, whereas the DNA furnished D and trimming. Here the sample has roughly 84,000 clones; around 75% occur a single time. Together, the top ten hold approximately 4.4% of the sample.

Between the V and J ends, shortened by 0 bases and 4 bases respectively, the junction contains 15 bases. Counted from cysteine to phenylalanine, this CDR3 has 16 amino acids. Only CDR3 DNA remains: 48 bases, in frame from the first base. The germline V gene (reference sequence) yields LGHDT for CDR1 and YNNKEL for CDR2. Sequences were obtained from peripheral blood. The receptor was isolated from a woman between 50 and 59 years old with acute or convalescent COVID-19. The sequence is built from TRBV3-1 (or the pseudogene TRBV3-2) and TRBJ1-2; D gene: possibly TRBD1, on 6 matching bases. CDR3 region: CASSQEGRGGGYGYTF. At the DNA level, the sequence is TGTGCCAGCAGCCAAGAAGGCAGGGGCGGAGGCTATGGCTACACCTTC.